The sequence of this TCR beta chain was determined in a study of blood T cell repertoires in COVID-19. Overall study context: Collection of acute and convalescent COVID-19 samples took place in the United States, Italy and Spain. T cells, B-cell-depleted T cells, or PBMCs supplied cDNA or gDNA.

In the authors' methods: Scientists estimated how many nucleated cells there were by amplifying reference gene primers. Some clones are missing from TCRdb's copy, which holds only in-frame ones; the method was immunoSEQ multiplex PCR. V and J calls and clone size are given by that table; D and trimming were obtained from the DNA. This repertoire shows 140,000 to 150,000 clones, about 89% found once; its top ten account for over 2.5%. Trimming at V came to 4 bases and at J to 3 bases, leaving 6 bases not matched to a gene. CDR1 and CDR2 (germline): SGHTA, FQGNSA. CDR3 length equals 14 residues. The TCR sequence derives from a man aged 55 to 70 with active or convalescent COVID-19. The source material was peripheral blood. The chain joins TRBV7-2 to TRBJ2-7; TRBD1 agrees at 7 bases. The DNA for the CDR3 is TGTGCCAGCAGCTCAGCCTCAGGGGGCTACGAGCAGTACTTC. It is translated as CASSSASGGYEQYF.